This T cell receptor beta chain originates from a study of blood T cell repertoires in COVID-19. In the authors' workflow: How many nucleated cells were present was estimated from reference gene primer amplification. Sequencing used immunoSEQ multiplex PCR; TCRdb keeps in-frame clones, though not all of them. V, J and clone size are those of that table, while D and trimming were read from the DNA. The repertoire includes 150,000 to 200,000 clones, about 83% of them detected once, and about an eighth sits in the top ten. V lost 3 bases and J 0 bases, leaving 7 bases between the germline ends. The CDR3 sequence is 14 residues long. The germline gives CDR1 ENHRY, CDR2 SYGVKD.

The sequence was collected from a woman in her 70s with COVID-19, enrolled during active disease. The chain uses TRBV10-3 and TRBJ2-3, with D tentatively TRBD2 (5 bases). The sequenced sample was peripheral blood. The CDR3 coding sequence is TGTGCCATCAGTGATTCTAGCAGCACAGATACGCAGTATTTT. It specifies CAISDSSSTDTQYF.